These 19 T cell receptor beta chains were all obtained from the same sample, sequenced in a study of T cells in Graves' hyperthyroidism and ophthalmopathy. What was amplified from RNA transcripts were TCR beta CDR3 regions. The TCR CDR3 was amplified in a first-round RT-PCR using the HTBI primer set. In TCRdb, the multiplex PCR reads were re-called with MiXCR into one record per CDR3 protein. This table holds roughly 290,000 distinct CDR3 sequences, roughly 13% found once. The sequenced sample consisted of blood. These receptors all come from a woman under 40 with Graves' hyperthyroidism that later progressed to Graves' ophthalmopathy.

V is TRBV7-8 and J is TRBJ2-1; possibly TRBD2 for D (5 bases). V was pared by 6 bases and J by 8 bases, with 11 bases between. Germline CDR1 SGHVS, CDR2 FQNEAQ. The CDR3 contains 12 residues. Here the CDR3 reads CASRPSGYEQFF. The CDR3 DNA follows: TGTGCCAGCAGACCCAGCGGTTATGAGCAGTTCTTC.

The rearrangement links TRBV29-1 to TRBJ2-3; tentative D call: TRBD2 (5 bases). Germline values: CDR1 SQVTM, CDR2 ANQGSEA. This CDR3 is built from 13 residues. V lost 5 bases and J lost 2, with 11 bases in between. CDR3 region: CSVPGSYTDTQYF. The DNA of the CDR3 is TGCAGCGTTCCGGGGAGCTACACAGATACGCAGTATTTT.

J is TRBJ2-3 and V is TRBV9; a possible D gene is TRBD1 (6 bases). Trimming shortened V by 4 bases and J by 0 bases, and 18 bases separated the two germline ends. CDR1 SGDLS and CDR2 YYNGEE come from the germline V gene. The CDR3 consists of 17 residues. The CDR3 protein is CASSPRGGQPSTDTQYF. CDR3 in DNA: TGTGCCAGCAGCCCAAGGGGTGGACAGCCGAGCACAGATACGCAGTATTTT.

This clonotype has at least ten counts. The rearrangement links TRBV4-2 to TRBJ2-7; 11 positions agree with TRBD2. V shed 5 bases and J 0 bases; nucleotides not matched to a gene: 3. The CDR3 is 15 residues long. Germline V lookup: CDR1 LGHNA, CDR2 YNFKEQ. The DNA of the CDR3 is TGTGCCAGCAGCGCGGGACTAGCGGTCTCCTACGAGCAGTACTTC. Translating it yields CASSAGLAVSYEQYF.

This clonotype was detected many times. The chain carries TRBV12-3 or TRBV12-4 and TRBJ1-4; 8 nucleotides align to TRBD1. CDR3 length equals 14 residues. After removal of 4 bases from V and 8 bases from J, the junction contained 6 bases not matched to a gene. In DNA, the CDR3 is TGTGCCAGCAGTTCGCAGGGACAGGTGGAAAAACTGTTTTTT. Its translation: CASSSQGQVEKLFF.

This clonotype was detected ten times or more. J is TRBJ1-2 and V is TRBV28, with D maybe TRBD1 (5 bases). Germline V gives CDR1 MDHEN, CDR2 SYDVKM. The CDR3 sequence is 12 residues long. The ends were cut back, 4 bases at V and 4 bases at J, with 7 bases in the middle. Here the CDR3 reads CASSSGGYGYTF. CDR3 nucleotides: TGTGCCAGCAGTTCCGGGGGCTATGGCTACACCTTC.

This clonotype was recorded at least ten times. This CDR3 is CASSYGTGDYEQYF. The CDR3 DNA reads TGTGCCAGCAGCTACGGGACAGGGGACTACGAGCAGTACTTC. The chain is built from TRBV11-2 and TRBJ2-7, with 10 bases matching TRBD1. Germline V lookup: CDR1 SGHAT, CDR2 FQNNGV. Trimming cost V 4 bases and J 3 bases; bases outside gene matches: 3. The length of the CDR3 is 14 residues.

There are many counts of this clonotype. CDR3 sequence: CAISEWEGGNTEAFF. The DNA of the CDR3 is TGTGCCATCAGTGAGTGGGAAGGCGGGAACACTGAAGCTTTCTTT. The genes are TRBV10-3 and TRBJ1-1; D remains ambiguous. Trimming took 1 base from V and 1 from J, leaving 10 bases between them. This CDR3 has 15 amino acids. Germline lookup yields CDR1 ENHRY and CDR2 SYGVKD.

This clonotype was counted a few times. The rearrangement joins TRBV6-2 or TRBV6-3 to TRBJ2-3; no reliable D call. CDR1 and CDR2 from the germline V gene are MNHEY and SVGEGT. The germline V and J ends were trimmed by 8 bases and 2 bases, with 14 bases remaining between them. CDR3 size: 14 residues. The CDR3 DNA follows: TGTGCCAGCCAGTTATCGTGGGACACAGATACGCAGTATTTT. Protein sequence: CASQLSWDTDTQYF.

The chain couples TRBV28 to TRBJ2-1, with D perhaps matching TRBD1 or TRBD2 (5 bases each). Trimming took 6 bases from V and 15 from J, leaving 15 bases between them. Germline V gene lookup returns CDR1 MDHEN and CDR2 SYDVKM. The CDR3 covers 11 residues. Written as DNA, the CDR3 is TGTGCCAGCAGAAATCCGGGACGTGTGTTCTTC. It codes for CASRNPGRVFF.

The chain combines TRBV5-1 with TRBJ2-3; perhaps TRBD2 as D (6 bases). Germline V gene data show CDR1 as SGHRS and CDR2 as YFSETQ. V was trimmed by 4 bases and J by 2 bases, leaving 14 bases between them. The CDR3 is 15 residues long. CDR3 nucleotides: TGCGCCAGCAGCGGTCTACGGGGGTTCACAGATACGCAGTATTTT. Amino acids: CASSGLRGFTDTQYF.

This clonotype was observed a few times. The V and J genes are TRBV7-2 and TRBJ2-7; a possible D gene is TRBD1 (6 bases). Germline loops: CDR1 SGHTA, CDR2 FQGNSA. The CDR3 extends over 14 amino acids. The V gene lost 1 base and the J gene lost 3 bases, with 10 bases spanning the gap. CDR3 residues: CASSLVLDSYEQYF. CDR3 bases: TGTGCCAGCAGCTTAGTCTTGGACAGCTACGAGCAGTACTTC.

A few counts support this clonotype. J is TRBJ2-2 and V is TRBV20-1; D might be TRBD2 (5 bases). Trimming removed 6 bases at V and 5 bases at J, with 10 bases between. Germline CDR1 is DFQATT and CDR2 is SNEGSKA (reference sequence). The CDR3 spans 12 residues. The CDR3, as DNA: TGCAGTGCCGCACTAGGAACCGGGGAGCTGTTTTTT. Translation gives CSAALGTGELFF.

This clonotype was observed many times. CDR3 DNA: TGTGCCATCAGTGAGTTGGTCCAAGGGCCCCCTGAAGCTTTCTTT. It specifies CAISELVQGPPEAFF. This sequence joins TRBV10-3 and TRBJ1-1; no clear D. V was shortened by 1 base and J by 6 bases, with 15 bases between the two germline ends. Germline V lookup: CDR1 ENHRY, CDR2 SYGVKD. This CDR3 spans 15 amino acids.

V usage is TRBV19 and J usage is TRBJ1-4; perhaps TRBD1 as D (6 bases). There are 14 residues in the CDR3. Germline loops: CDR1 LNHDA, CDR2 SQIVND (reference sequence). V lost 3 bases and J 8 bases, leaving 13 bases between the germline ends. DNA for the CDR3: TGTGCCAGTAGTATCAGGGGAGAGCGGGAAAAACTGTTTTTT. As protein: CASSIRGEREKLFF.

The sample holds a few counts of this clonotype. The gene calls are TRBV4-1 and TRBJ1-5; tentative D call: TRBD1 (5 bases). The germline V gene encodes CDR1 MGHRA and CDR2 YSYEKL. There are 13 residues in the CDR3. Trimming removed 2 bases from V and 5 bases from J, with 7 bases in between. In DNA, the CDR3 is TGCGCCAGCAGCCAATTAGGGGATCAGCCCCAGCATTTT. This translates into CASSQLGDQPQHF.

This clonotype was seen repeatedly, ten times or more. The J gene is TRBJ1-5, the V gene TRBV19, with TRBD1 identical over 8 bases. Germline CDR1 is LNHDA and CDR2 is SQIVND (reference sequence). J lost 6 bases, V lost 10 bases, and 5 bases had no gene match. CDR3 length equals 12 residues. This CDR3 is CATGQGGQPQHF. Written as DNA, the CDR3 is TGTGCCACAGGACAGGGTGGTCAGCCCCAGCATTTT.

In this sample, this clonotype turned up many times. This sequence joins TRBV7-2 and TRBJ1-6, with no clear D. CDR3 length: 12 residues. Looked up from germline, CDR1 is SGHTA and CDR2 is FQGNSA. V lost 3 bases and J lost 6, with 3 bases in between. CDR3 nucleotide sequence: TGTGCCAGCAGCTTTACTAATTCACCCCTCCACTTT. Its translation: CASSFTNSPLHF.

V usage is TRBV25-1 and J usage is TRBJ2-7; 7 bases match TRBD2. The CDR3 is made up of 16 amino acids. Germline V gene lookup returns CDR1 MGHDK and CDR2 SYGVNS. V shed 6 bases and J 5 bases; nucleotides not matched to a gene: 16. DNA of the CDR3: TGTGCCAGCAGCGGCCGACTACAGAGCGGGACCCACGAGCAGTACTTC. Protein: CASSGRLQSGTHEQYF.